One and the same sample provided the 22 T cell receptor beta chains below, sequenced in a study of a mutant IDH1 vaccine in newly diagnosed glioma. Time point denoted: week 5, during vaccination. It was 300 ug of mutant IDH1 20-mer peptide that made up each vaccine dose, given with topical imiquimod. Antigen specificity for these receptors is unknown. This table comes from immunoSEQ multiplex PCR, and its TCRdb copy is limited to in-frame clones, with some not included. Among 45,000 to 70,000 clones, approximately 81% were seen once, and the ten largest hold around 3.4%. Sequencing was performed on PBMCs, taken from a glioma patient whose treatment included an IDH1 peptide vaccine. The receptor source for this set is a man aged 30 to 39 with glioma.

This chain's CDR3 is CASTRDRVTDTQYF. The CDR3 DNA reads TGTGCCAGCACTCGGGACAGGGTGACAGATACGCAGTATTTT. The gene calls are TRBV6-1 and TRBJ2-3; 9 bases are shared with TRBD1. Germline V gene lookup returns CDR1 MNHNS and CDR2 SASEGT. J gave up 3 bases and V 7 bases, and 5 bases lay outside the gene matches. CDR3 length equals 14 residues.

This clone has a single count. One junction end does not reproduce the germline sequence, and a read error may be involved. This sample also contains other DNA sequences that code for the same CDR3. The chain uses TRBV7-7 and TRBJ2-6; D unresolved. The CDR3 length is 18 residues. Germline V CDR1 and CDR2: SSHAT, FNYEAQ (reference sequence). The CDR3 nucleotides read TGTGCCAGCAGCCAGGTTTTTAAGTGCCAAAGTCGGGCCAACGTCCTGACCTTC. As protein: CASSQVFKCQSRANVLTF.

This clone occurred once. The CDR3 DNA sequence: TGTGCCAGCAGGAGGGGGACAGGGGCACTCTCCTACAATGAGCAGTTCTTC. Translation: CASRRGTGALSYNEQFF. This chain links TRBV2 with TRBJ2-1; 10 nucleotides align to TRBD1. Per germline, CDR1 SNHLY and CDR2 FYNNEI. V lost 6 bases to trimming and J lost 0 bases; unmatched junction nucleotides: 8. This CDR3 is 17 amino acids long.

The chain employs TRBV11-2 and TRBJ2-3; D remains unclear. This CDR3 region has 13 residues. Germline CDR1 and CDR2: SGHAT and FQNNGV. Trimming stripped 4 bases from V and 4 bases from J, with 9 bases between. CDR3 sequence: CASSSLMADTQYF. CDR3 DNA sequence: TGTGCCAGCAGCTCACTCATGGCAGATACGCAGTATTTT.

The chain carries TRBV6-6 and TRBJ1-2; 10 bases are a match to TRBD1. Trimming cost V 5 bases and J 8 bases; bases outside gene matches: 8. CDR1 and CDR2 (germline): MNHNY, SVGAGI (reference sequence). CDR3 size: 14 residues. This CDR3 reads CASSPRQGAWGYTF. The CDR3 nucleotides read TGTGCCAGCAGTCCCAGACAGGGGGCGTGGGGCTACACCTTC.

The gene calls are TRBV21-1 and TRBJ2-5; the listed D gene, TRBD1, was not tested against the DNA. The DNA end is a closer match to TRBJ2-7, so the J assignment may be wrong. TRBV21-1 is classified as a pseudogene. The CDR3 extends over 17 amino acids. The CDR3 DNA follows: TGTGCCAGCAGCAATATGTTTCCGGACAGCGGCCCCTACGAGCAGTACTTC. Encoded protein: CASSNMFPDSGPYEQYF.

The chain uses TRBV10-2 and TRBJ1-2; no definite D call. With 4 bases removed from V and 1 base from J, the gap between germline ends came to 16 bases. Germline values: CDR1 WSHSY, CDR2 SAAADI. The CDR3 has 16 amino acids. DNA for the CDR3: TGCGCCAGCAGTGGGAGCCGAGGCCACCATAACTATGGCTACACCTTC. Encoded protein: CASSGSRGHHNYGYTF.

This clone was seen only a few times. This chain links TRBV5-1 with TRBJ1-1, with D perhaps TRBD1 (5 bases). Trimming shortened V by 0 bases and J by 4 bases, and 10 bases separated the two germline ends. The CDR3 spans 14 residues. Germline CDR1 and CDR2: SGHRS and YFSETQ. The CDR3 loop is CASSLGRAGTEAFF. Here the CDR3 DNA reads TGCGCCAGCAGCTTGGGCAGGGCTGGCACTGAAGCTTTCTTT.

This clone was counted once. The chain combines TRBV2 with TRBJ2-3; perhaps D is TRBD1 or TRBD2 (5 bases each). Trimming shortened V by 7 bases and J by 12 bases, and 17 bases separated the two germline ends. The CDR3 runs 12 residues. The germline V gene encodes CDR1 SNHLY and CDR2 FYNNEI. CDR3 bases: TGTGCCAGCATTAACCCGGGACCAGAACAGTATTTT. This sequence encodes CASINPGPEQYF.

This chain uses TRBV7-9 with TRBJ1-2; a possible D gene is TRBD1 (6 bases). CDR1 SEHNR and CDR2 FQNEAQ come from the germline V gene (reference sequence). V lost 2 bases to trimming and J lost 4 bases, with 14 bases between them. The CDR3 covers 15 residues. The CDR3 sequence: CASSLHPGTSYGYTF. The CDR3 DNA reads as TGTGCCAGCAGCTTACACCCCGGGACAAGCTATGGCTACACCTTC.

The V gene is TRBV5-5, the J gene TRBJ1-4, with D hard to call. Deletions cut 2 bases from V and 7 bases from J, with 12 bases between. The CDR3 totals 14 residues. Germline V lookup: CDR1 SGHKS, CDR2 YYEKEE (reference sequence). DNA for the CDR3: TGTGCCAGCAGCTTATTAATTCGGGGTGAAAAACTGTTTTTT. Translating it yields CASSLLIRGEKLFF. Looking up the rest from reference TRBV5-5 and TRBJ1-4 gives the full variable domain: DAGVTQSPTHLIKTRGQQVTLRCSPISGHKSVSWYQQVLGQGPQFIFQYYEKEERGRGNFPDRFSARQFPNYSSELNVNALLLGDSALYLCASSLLIRGEKLFFGSGTQLSVL.

Remarks on this clone: A read error may account for a junction end that differs from germline. This chain joins TRBV10-3 and TRBJ1-3, with TRBD1 matching 7 bases. Germline CDR1 and CDR2: ENHRY and SYGVKD. This CDR3 is 18 amino acids long. The CDR3 here is CAISPSGGQLRSGDTIYF. CDR3 DNA sequence: TGTGCCATCAGTCCGTCGGGGGGACAGCTACGCTCTGGAGACACCATATATTTT.

The rearrangement uses TRBV28 and TRBJ2-3; possible D gene TRBD2, 6 bases. Germline lookup yields CDR1 MDHEN and CDR2 SYDVKM. V was pared by 2 bases and J by 2 bases, with 14 bases between. The CDR3 has 16 amino acids. CDR3 in DNA: TGTGCCAGCAGTTTAAGTCAGGGAGGTTACACAGATACGCAGTATTTT. Its translation: CASSLSQGGYTDTQYF.

V and J are TRBV6-5 and TRBJ2-1; 8 nucleotides agree with TRBD2. CDR3 length: 15 amino acids. The V gene end was trimmed by 3 bases and the J gene end by 4 bases; junction bases not matched to a gene: 5. Germline V gives CDR1 MNHEY, CDR2 SVGAGI. The CDR3 is CASSYRRGVYNEQFF. The CDR3, as DNA: TGTGCCAGCAGTTATAGGCGGGGGGTGTACAATGAGCAGTTCTTC.

The chain carries TRBV5-1 and TRBJ1-4; TRBD1 matches 8 bases. The V segment lost 4 bases and the J segment 5 bases; nucleotides outside the gene matches: 7. There are 15 residues in the CDR3. Germline-derived CDR1 and CDR2 are SGHRS and YFSETQ. The CDR3 region is CASSTGTGVNEKLFF. DNA for the CDR3: TGCGCCAGCAGCACTGGGACAGGAGTCAATGAAAAACTGTTTTTT.

The genes are TRBV6-5 and TRBJ1-3; D not resolved. The V end was cut by 4 bases, the J end by 8 bases, with 12 bases between. Per the germline V gene, CDR1 is MNHEY and CDR2 is SVGAGI. The CDR3 contains 13 residues. The DNA for the CDR3 is TGTGCCAGCAGTTGGGATTTTAAGGACACCATATATTTT. This gives the protein CASSWDFKDTIYF.

The chain combines TRBV6-1 with TRBJ1-2; no clear D gene. Germline CDR1 and CDR2: MNHNS and SASEGT. The CDR3 has 14 amino acids. Trimming stripped 3 bases from V and 4 bases from J, with 12 bases between. The CDR3 sequence is CASSEIGHLYGYTF. DNA for the CDR3: TGTGCCAGCAGTGAGATCGGCCATCTCTATGGCTACACCTTC.

This chain links TRBV2 with TRBJ1-6; TRBD1 matches 7 bases. In germline, CDR1 is SNHLY, CDR2 FYNNEI. Germline trimming cut 5 bases from V and 10 bases from J; bases unmatched to any gene: 5. The CDR3 runs 13 residues. The CDR3 here is CASSFQGESPLHF. CDR3 nucleotide sequence: TGTGCCAGCAGTTTCCAGGGGGAATCACCCCTCCACTTT.

This clone was picked up a small number of times. The chain employs TRBV2 and TRBJ1-1; no definite D call. Germline CDR1 is SNHLY and CDR2 is FYNNEI. The germline V and J ends were trimmed by 6 bases and 4 bases, with 12 bases remaining between them. CDR3 length: 13 amino acids. The CDR3 DNA reads as TGTGCCAGCAGCCCCGTGAAACGCACTGAAGCTTTCTTT. Its protein is CASSPVKRTEAFF.

A few counts support this clone. The rearrangement links TRBV19 to TRBJ1-5, with TRBD1 matching 7 bases. Trimming removed 7 bases from V and 3 bases from J; junction bases left unmatched: 6. CDR3 length: 14 amino acids. Looked up from germline, CDR1 is LNHDA and CDR2 is SQIVND (reference sequence). CDR3 region: CASNPGQYNQPQHF. The CDR3 DNA reads as TGTGCCAGTAATCCGGGACAGTACAATCAGCCCCAGCATTTT.

V gene TRBV5-1 combines with J gene TRBJ1-1; the match to TRBD1 covers 8 bases. This CDR3 has 18 amino acids. V trimming: 2 bases; J trimming: 1 base; junction bases outside the gene matches: 13. The germline V gene has CDR1 SGHRS and CDR2 YFSETQ. The CDR3 sequence: CASSFVPPGTGENTEAFF. The CDR3 nucleotides are TGCGCCAGCAGCTTTGTCCCCCCCGGGACAGGAGAGAACACTGAAGCTTTCTTT. Filled out from reference TRBV5-1 and TRBJ1-1, the complete variable domain reads KAGVTQTPRYLIKTRGQQVTLSCSPISGHRSVSWYQQTPGQGLQFLFEYFSETQRNKGNFPGRFSGRQFSNSRSEMNVSTLELGDSALYLCASSFVPPGTGENTEAFFGQGTRLTVV.

V and J are TRBV23-1 and TRBJ2-7; perhaps TRBD2 as D (5 bases). TRBV23-1 is noted as an ORF with a role that remains uncertain. V shed 0 bases and J shed 0 bases, with 12 bases lying between them. CDR3 length: 16 residues. CDR3 DNA: TGCGCCAGCAGTCAATCGAGGGTATACCCCTCCTACGAGCAGTACTTC. Amino acid sequence: CASSQSRVYPSYEQYF.